In this sample, the clone carrying this T cell receptor (beta chain) turned up once. Its antigen is currently unknown. The primer mix had 60 Vbeta and 13 Jbeta primers. This table comes from immunoSEQ multiplex PCR, and its TCRdb copy is limited to in-frame clones, with some not included. Of 85,000 to 110,000 clones detected, more than 75% appear once; the ten largest clones hold 10%. When sampled, the donors appeared nominally healthy, though they likely had unrecorded immune exposures. These data are taken from a study of cytomegalovirus exposure and HLA in healthy donors. About the research overall: As released early, the data held 75 million to 90 million unique TCRs from HLA-typed donors.

General study findings and limits: A prior analysis recorded that most TCR beta V segments were productive about 90% or about 30% of the time. The classifier reportedly diagnosed cytomegalovirus status with high specificity and sensitivity.

The source is a woman under 30 in good health and CMV-seropositive. The sample was PBMCs.

For the CDR3, the DNA is TGTGCCAGCAGCCATAGGGGGGGGCGCGGGAATGAAAAACTGTTTTTT. Protein sequence: CASSHRGGRGNEKLFF. The rearrangement uses TRBV11-2 and TRBJ1-4; TRBD1 might be the D (6 bases). This CDR3 comprises 16 residues. CDR1 is SGHAT and CDR2 is FQNNGV in the germline V gene. Trimming left V 5 bases short and J 5 bases short, with 18 bases between.